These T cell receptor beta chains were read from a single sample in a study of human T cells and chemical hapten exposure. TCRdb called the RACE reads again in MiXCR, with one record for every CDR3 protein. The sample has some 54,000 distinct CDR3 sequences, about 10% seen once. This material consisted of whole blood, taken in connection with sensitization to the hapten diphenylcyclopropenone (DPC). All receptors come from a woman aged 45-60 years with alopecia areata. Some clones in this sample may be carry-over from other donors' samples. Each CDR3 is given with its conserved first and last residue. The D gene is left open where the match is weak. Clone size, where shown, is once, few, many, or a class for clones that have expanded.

CDR3nt: TGCGCCAGCAGCTTGGAATGGTTAGCGGATCCGTCGGGGGAGCAGTACTTC; CDR3aa: CASSLEWLADPSGEQYF; d_gene: NA; v_gene: TRBV5-1; j_gene: TRBJ2-7; abundance: NA
CDR3nt: TGTGCCAGCAGACAACCGCCTAACTATGGCTACACCTTC; CDR3aa: CASRQPPNYGYTF; d_gene: NA; v_gene: TRBV2; j_gene: TRBJ1-2; abundance: many
CDR3nt: TGCGCCAGCAGCTTGAGAGCGGCGAGCTCCTACAATGAGCAGTTCTTC; CDR3aa: CASSLRAASSYNEQFF; d_gene: NA; v_gene: TRBV4-1; j_gene: TRBJ2-1; abundance: few
CDR3nt: TGTGCCAGCAGCGTAAACCAGGCGAGCTCCTACAATGAGCAGTTCTTC; CDR3aa: CASSVNQASSYNEQFF; d_gene: NA; v_gene: TRBV9; j_gene: TRBJ2-1; abundance: few
CDR3nt: TGTGCCAGCAGCCCGCTGATCCAGAGCTCCTACAATGAGCAGTTCTTC; CDR3aa: CASSPLIQSSYNEQFF; d_gene: NA; v_gene: TRBV4-2; j_gene: TRBJ2-1; abundance: few
CDR3nt: TGCAGCGTTGACCCTAGACAGGGGACCCGCGATACGCAGTATTTT; CDR3aa: CSVDPRQGTRDTQYF; d_gene: TRBD1; v_gene: TRBV29-1; j_gene: TRBJ2-3; abundance: NA
CDR3nt: TGTGCCAGCAGCTTCGCGGGGAGTGACGAGCAGTACTTC; CDR3aa: CASSFAGSDEQYF; d_gene: NA; v_gene: TRBV11-2; j_gene: TRBJ2-7; abundance: many
CDR3nt: TGCGCCAGCAGCTTGGTGGGAGCTGGAAACACCATATATTTT; CDR3aa: CASSLVGAGNTIYF; d_gene: NA; v_gene: TRBV5-1; j_gene: TRBJ1-3; abundance: many
CDR3nt: TGTGCCAGCAGTTCGGCGGACAGGCTCGACTATGGCTACACCTTC; CDR3aa: CASSSADRLDYGYTF; d_gene: TRBD1; v_gene: TRBV28; j_gene: TRBJ1-2; abundance: NA
CDR3nt: TGTGCCAGCGAACACGGCTCTGGGGCCAACGTCCTGACTTTC; CDR3aa: CASEHGSGANVLTF; d_gene: NA; v_gene: TRBV6-2/TRBV6-3; j_gene: TRBJ2-6; abundance: few
CDR3nt: TGCGCCAGCAGCTCCGAAGGATTTGAAAACAATGAGCAGTTCTTC; CDR3aa: CASSSEGFENNEQFF; d_gene: NA; v_gene: TRBV5-1; j_gene: TRBJ2-1; abundance: many
CDR3nt: TGCGCCAGCAGCTATGGGACAGGGGATACGGGTGAAGCTTTCTTT; CDR3aa: CASSYGTGDTGEAFF; d_gene: TRBD1; v_gene: TRBV4-1; j_gene: TRBJ1-1; abundance: many
CDR3nt: TGTGCCAGCAGCCGTTATGCGCCCTACGAGCAGTACTTC; CDR3aa: CASSRYAPYEQYF; d_gene: NA; v_gene: TRBV27; j_gene: TRBJ2-7; abundance: NA
CDR3nt: TGCAGTGCTAGAGAGGCAGTTCAGGGGGATGAGCAGTTCTTC; CDR3aa: CSAREAVQGDEQFF; d_gene: TRBD1; v_gene: TRBV20-1; j_gene: TRBJ2-1; abundance: many
CDR3nt: TGTGCCAGCAGTTTAGGAATGGCGGGGGCCGGGGAGCTGTTTTTT; CDR3aa: CASSLGMAGAGELFF; d_gene: TRBD2; v_gene: TRBV6-5; j_gene: TRBJ2-2; abundance: NA
CDR3nt: TGCGCCAGCAGTCCTTACGAGCAGTACTTC; CDR3aa: CASSPYEQYF; d_gene: NA; v_gene: TRBV5-1; j_gene: TRBJ2-7; abundance: few
CDR3nt: TGTGCCAGCAGTCAACAGGGGAAAAACACCATATATTTT; CDR3aa: CASSQQGKNTIYF; d_gene: TRBD1; v_gene: TRBV6-5; j_gene: TRBJ1-3; abundance: many
CDR3nt: TGTGCCACCAGTGATTTAGGACAGAACACAGATACGCAGTATTTT; CDR3aa: CATSDLGQNTDTQYF; d_gene: NA; v_gene: TRBV24-1; j_gene: TRBJ2-3; abundance: many
CDR3nt: TGTGCCAGTAACCAGGGGACCCTGAACACCGGGGAGCTGTTTTTT; CDR3aa: CASNQGTLNTGELFF; d_gene: NA; v_gene: TRBV6-2/TRBV6-3; j_gene: TRBJ2-2; abundance: many
CDR3nt: TGTGCCAGCAGATTTCAGGTCCAAGAGACCCAGTACTTC; CDR3aa: CASRFQVQETQYF; d_gene: NA; v_gene: TRBV7-2; j_gene: TRBJ2-5; abundance: many
CDR3nt: TGTGCCAGCAGCCCGAACACTCCTTATGGCTACACCTTC; CDR3aa: CASSPNTPYGYTF; d_gene: NA; v_gene: TRBV3-1; j_gene: TRBJ1-2; abundance: NA
CDR3nt: TGTGCCAGCACCCCGGACTACGGGGCAGATACGCAGTATTTT; CDR3aa: CASTPDYGADTQYF; d_gene: NA; v_gene: TRBV12-3/TRBV12-4; j_gene: TRBJ2-3; abundance: few
CDR3nt: TGTGCCAGCAGCTTCGTGGTGGATACGCAGTATTTT; CDR3aa: CASSFVVDTQYF; d_gene: NA; v_gene: TRBV11-2; j_gene: TRBJ2-3; abundance: many
CDR3nt: TGTGCCAGCACCCCTCGGGCAGGGCCCTACGAGCAGTACTTC; CDR3aa: CASTPRAGPYEQYF; d_gene: NA; v_gene: TRBV7-2; j_gene: TRBJ2-7; abundance: NA
CDR3nt: TGTGCCAGCAGCTTAGCCGGACTAAGGGTCGATACGCAGTATTTT; CDR3aa: CASSLAGLRVDTQYF; d_gene: NA; v_gene: TRBV7-6; j_gene: TRBJ2-3; abundance: many
CDR3nt: TGTGCCAGCAGTTTCGGTCTAGGGGTTAGCACAGATACGCAGTATTTT; CDR3aa: CASSFGLGVSTDTQYF; d_gene: NA; v_gene: TRBV12-3/TRBV12-4; j_gene: TRBJ2-3; abundance: NA
CDR3nt: TGCAGTGCTTTCGACGGACTGACCGCAACTAATGAAAAACTGTTTTTT; CDR3aa: CSAFDGLTATNEKLFF; d_gene: NA; v_gene: TRBV20-1; j_gene: TRBJ1-4; abundance: few
CDR3nt: TGTGCCAGCAGCTTCCGCCTGACAGGGGTCATGAACACTGAAGCTTTCTTT; CDR3aa: CASSFRLTGVMNTEAFF; d_gene: TRBD1; v_gene: TRBV5-6; j_gene: TRBJ1-1; abundance: NA
CDR3nt: TGTGCCAGCAGAAGACAGTTGTCCACCCAGGCCGTTAACTATGGCTACACCTTC; CDR3aa: CASRRQLSTQAVNYGYTF; d_gene: NA; v_gene: TRBV7-2; j_gene: TRBJ1-2; abundance: many
CDR3nt: TGTGCCAGCACCGGGAACCACTACGAGCAGTACTTC; CDR3aa: CASTGNHYEQYF; d_gene: NA; v_gene: TRBV6-5; j_gene: TRBJ2-7; abundance: few
CDR3nt: TGTGCCAGCAGCGCGGCTTTCGGAAAGCAAGCTTTCTTT; CDR3aa: CASSAAFGKQAFF; d_gene: NA; v_gene: TRBV2; j_gene: TRBJ1-1; abundance: few
CDR3nt: TGTGCCAGCAGCTTAGAGGTAACAAGGGACTATGGCTACACCTTC; CDR3aa: CASSLEVTRDYGYTF; d_gene: NA; v_gene: TRBV7-9; j_gene: TRBJ1-2; abundance: many
CDR3nt: TGTGCCACCATAGGCCCGGGACTCGACGAGCAGTACTTC; CDR3aa: CATIGPGLDEQYF; d_gene: NA; v_gene: TRBV28; j_gene: TRBJ2-7; abundance: few
CDR3nt: TGCAGTGCTGCCCAACAGGGGGCCTTAAATCAGCCCCAGCATTTT; CDR3aa: CSAAQQGALNQPQHF; d_gene: TRBD1; v_gene: TRBV20-1; j_gene: TRBJ1-5; abundance: many
CDR3nt: TGTGCCAGCAGCTTAGGCCTGATGAACACTGAAGCTTTCTTT; CDR3aa: CASSLGLMNTEAFF; d_gene: NA; v_gene: TRBV11-2; j_gene: TRBJ1-1; abundance: many
CDR3nt: TGTGCCAGCAGCGGGACAGACTACAATGAGCAGTTCTTC; CDR3aa: CASSGTDYNEQFF; d_gene: TRBD1; v_gene: TRBV11-3; j_gene: TRBJ2-1; abundance: many
CDR3nt: TGTGCCAGCAGTGTCGGGCAGGGTGGCTCCTACGAGCAGTACTTC; CDR3aa: CASSVGQGGSYEQYF; d_gene: NA; v_gene: TRBV28; j_gene: TRBJ2-7; abundance: NA
CDR3nt: TGTGCCAGCAGCTTAGGCTCTAGCGGGGCAGAGACCCAGTACTTC; CDR3aa: CASSLGSSGAETQYF; d_gene: TRBD2; v_gene: TRBV11-2; j_gene: TRBJ2-5; abundance: NA
CDR3nt: TGTGCCAGCTCACCCCCAGGGAACGGATCTCCAAGGGGTAATCAGCCCCAGCATTTT; CDR3aa: CASSPPGNGSPRGNQPQHF; d_gene: NA; v_gene: TRBV18; j_gene: TRBJ1-5; abundance: NA
CDR3nt: TGTGCCAGCAGCTTAGAATCGAGGGGGAGCACAGATACGCAGTATTTT; CDR3aa: CASSLESRGSTDTQYF; d_gene: NA; v_gene: TRBV7-6; j_gene: TRBJ2-3; abundance: NA
CDR3nt: TGTGCCAGCAGGGGCTTCTCCTATAATTCACCCCTCCACTTT; CDR3aa: CASRGFSYNSPLHF; d_gene: NA; v_gene: TRBV27; j_gene: TRBJ1-6; abundance: few
CDR3nt: TGTGCCATCAGTGGGGGGGCGAACACTGAAGCTTTCTTT; CDR3aa: CAISGGANTEAFF; d_gene: NA; v_gene: TRBV10-3; j_gene: TRBJ1-1; abundance: many
CDR3nt: TGTGCCAGCAGCTTAGACTTCGGTAGCCAGACCCAGTACTTC; CDR3aa: CASSLDFGSQTQYF; d_gene: NA; v_gene: TRBV11-2; j_gene: TRBJ2-5; abundance: NA
CDR3nt: TGTGCCAGCAGTTCAAGCGGGGGGGCCTGGGATGAGCAGTTCTTC; CDR3aa: CASSSSGGAWDEQFF; d_gene: TRBD2; v_gene: TRBV6-5; j_gene: TRBJ2-1; abundance: few
CDR3nt: TGTGCCAGCAGCGCCTATAAGGGTCGGATGAACACCGGGGAGCTGTTTTTT; CDR3aa: CASSAYKGRMNTGELFF; d_gene: NA; v_gene: TRBV11-2; j_gene: TRBJ2-2; abundance: NA
CDR3nt: TGCAGTGCTCCCCCCCGGATGGGAGGGATGGGGTTAGATACGCAGTATTTT; CDR3aa: CSAPPRMGGMGLDTQYF; d_gene: TRBD2; v_gene: TRBV20-1; j_gene: TRBJ2-3; abundance: NA
CDR3nt: TGTGCCAGCAGTTTACCGAACAGGGGACGTGGGGACACCATATATTTT; CDR3aa: CASSLPNRGRGDTIYF; d_gene: TRBD1; v_gene: TRBV28; j_gene: TRBJ1-3; abundance: many
CDR3nt: TGTGCCAGCTGTTCTGTGGGCAGGGCGGCGAACACTGAAGCTTTCTTT; CDR3aa: CASCSVGRAANTEAFF; d_gene: NA; v_gene: TRBV6-2/TRBV6-3; j_gene: TRBJ1-1; abundance: many
CDR3nt: TGTGCCAGCAGCTCAACCGGCTCTGGAAACACCATATATTTT; CDR3aa: CASSSTGSGNTIYF; d_gene: NA; v_gene: TRBV7-2; j_gene: TRBJ1-3; abundance: many
CDR3nt: TGTGCCAGCATCGGACCCCGAAACCGGGACAGCTCCTACGAGCAGTACTTC; CDR3aa: CASIGPRNRDSSYEQYF; d_gene: TRBD1; v_gene: TRBV28; j_gene: TRBJ2-7; abundance: NA
CDR3nt: TGCGCCAGCAGTGTGGCGGGAGTTCCCGATACGCAGTATTTT; CDR3aa: CASSVAGVPDTQYF; d_gene: TRBD2; v_gene: TRBV10-2; j_gene: TRBJ2-3; abundance: NA
CDR3nt: TGTGCCAGCTCACCCCTCCAGGACAGACAGAACACTGAAGCTTTCTTT; CDR3aa: CASSPLQDRQNTEAFF; d_gene: NA; v_gene: TRBV18; j_gene: TRBJ1-1; abundance: many
CDR3nt: TGTGCCAGCAGCTTAGGAGGGCCTCATGAAAAACTGTTTTTT; CDR3aa: CASSLGGPHEKLFF; d_gene: NA; v_gene: TRBV7-9; j_gene: TRBJ1-4; abundance: many
CDR3nt: TGTGCCAGCAGTTTAAGCTTTGCTGAGCAGTTCTTC; CDR3aa: CASSLSFAEQFF; d_gene: NA; v_gene: TRBV28; j_gene: TRBJ2-1; abundance: many
CDR3nt: TGCGCCAGCACCCTTACCGGACAGGACTCCTACGAGCAGTACTTC; CDR3aa: CASTLTGQDSYEQYF; d_gene: TRBD1; v_gene: TRBV5-1; j_gene: TRBJ2-7; abundance: many